This T cell receptor beta chain was recorded in a study of siplizumab effects on memory and regulatory T cells. The V gene lost 2 bases and the J gene lost 6 bases, with 12 bases spanning the gap. The germline gives CDR1 LNHDA, CDR2 SQIVND (reference sequence). CDR3 length equals 14 residues. Study-wide findings and caveats: Only a minority of proliferating CD4+ or CD8+ clones had an assignable naive or memory phenotype, with roughly 75-95% lacking one. Naive T cells, seemingly more diverse than memory cells, seemed major alloresponse contributors. A small minority of alloreactive clones were mapped to unstimulated subsets. Proliferating Tregs from siplizumab cultures lacked functional confirmation of suppression.

Concerning this clone: Antigen unknown.

The table came from immunoSEQ multiplex PCR; TCRdb's copy has only in-frame clones and leaves some out. Among about 100,000 clones, 91% were seen once, and the ten largest hold roughly 2.5%. Sequencing was performed on CD4+ T cells sorted from blood. This TCR was recovered from a human donor in good health. Some clones in this sample may be carry-over from other donors' samples. J is TRBJ2-3 and V is TRBV19; a possible D gene is TRBD2 (5 bases). The CDR3 sequence: CASSITGKADTQYF. The CDR3 DNA follows: TGTGCCAGTAGTATAACGGGGAAAGCGGATACGCAGTATTTT.